The rows below give T cell receptor beta chains drawn from one sample of a study of CD8 T cells in ankylosing spondylitis. MiXCR was run by TCRdb on the 5' RACE reads, yielding one entry per CDR3 protein. The sample consists of approximately 130,000 distinct CDR3 sequences, 9.3% of them appearing once. Material: blood, either unsorted or a sorted T cell fraction (not recorded which). The receptors here all came from a male donor with ankylosing spondylitis or in good health (not recorded which). Both conserved end residues are trimmed from each CDR3. Size is omitted from some rows. Given values are once, few, many or a class for expanded clones.

clone size: NA
V gene: TRBV7-2
J gene: TRBJ2-7
CDR3 protein: ASSFAGTGGFEQY

clone size: many
V gene: TRBV20-1
J gene: TRBJ1-6
CDR3 protein: SARNRDGDNSPLH

clone size: many
V gene: TRBV4-3
J gene: TRBJ2-1
CDR3 protein: ASSQGSGFEQF

clone size: few
V gene: TRBV7-2
J gene: TRBJ1-2
CDR3 protein: ASSLATGGGNYGYT

clone size: many
V gene: TRBV5-1
J gene: TRBJ2-7
CDR3 protein: ASSVDRYEQY

clone size: NA
V gene: TRBV9
J gene: TRBJ2-3
CDR3 protein: ASSEGLAGGKTDTQY

clone size: many
V gene: TRBV11-3
J gene: TRBJ2-3
CDR3 protein: ASSLDGDTQY

clone size: many
V gene: TRBV28
J gene: TRBJ1-3
CDR3 protein: ASSPLFGSGNTIY

clone size: few
V gene: TRBV20-1
J gene: TRBJ2-5
CDR3 protein: SARTETQY

clone size: NA
V gene: TRBV15
J gene: TRBJ2-2
CDR3 protein: ATRRSKGNGELF

clone size: NA
V gene: TRBV29-1
J gene: TRBJ2-3
CDR3 protein: SAPRATSTDTQY

clone size: NA
V gene: TRBV20-1
J gene: TRBJ2-5
CDR3 protein: SARGPTQETQY

clone size: many
V gene: TRBV24-1
J gene: TRBJ1-2
CDR3 protein: ATSSSREDGYGYT

clone size: many
V gene: TRBV6-5
J gene: TRBJ2-1
CDR3 protein: ASSYSWTAPYNEQF

clone size: many
V gene: TRBV18
J gene: TRBJ2-2
CDR3 protein: ASSPSRAPNTGELF

clone size: many
V gene: TRBV20-1
J gene: TRBJ2-7
CDR3 protein: SARDWRRSAPYEQY

clone size: NA
V gene: TRBV20-1
J gene: TRBJ2-2
CDR3 protein: SAREGNRASNTGELF

clone size: many
V gene: TRBV5-1
J gene: TRBJ2-7
CDR3 protein: ASSLGFRTSESSYEQY

clone size: many
V gene: TRBV5-1
J gene: TRBJ1-1
CDR3 protein: ASSLDMTNTEAF

clone size: many
V gene: TRBV11-1
J gene: TRBJ2-3
CDR3 protein: ASSFRGRTPDTQY

clone size: many
V gene: TRBV20-1
J gene: TRBJ2-7
CDR3 protein: SAPSPGPRYEQY

clone size: many
V gene: TRBV7-3
J gene: TRBJ2-5
CDR3 protein: ASSPQSSPLETQY

clone size: many
V gene: TRBV4-2
J gene: TRBJ1-2
CDR3 protein: ASSQETYYGYT

clone size: many
V gene: TRBV11-3
J gene: TRBJ2-5
CDR3 protein: ASSLGYGGRKETQY

clone size: many
V gene: TRBV6-6
J gene: TRBJ2-1
CDR3 protein: ASQGQRYNEQF

clone size: NA
V gene: TRBV5-1
J gene: TRBJ1-1
CDR3 protein: ASSLEQGYTEAF

clone size: NA
V gene: TRBV3-1
J gene: TRBJ2-5
CDR3 protein: ASSHRSRGETQY

clone size: many
V gene: TRBV9
J gene: TRBJ2-5
CDR3 protein: ASSGQGAETQY

clone size: NA
V gene: TRBV20-1
J gene: TRBJ2-7
CDR3 protein: CARDSAPGGASLEQY